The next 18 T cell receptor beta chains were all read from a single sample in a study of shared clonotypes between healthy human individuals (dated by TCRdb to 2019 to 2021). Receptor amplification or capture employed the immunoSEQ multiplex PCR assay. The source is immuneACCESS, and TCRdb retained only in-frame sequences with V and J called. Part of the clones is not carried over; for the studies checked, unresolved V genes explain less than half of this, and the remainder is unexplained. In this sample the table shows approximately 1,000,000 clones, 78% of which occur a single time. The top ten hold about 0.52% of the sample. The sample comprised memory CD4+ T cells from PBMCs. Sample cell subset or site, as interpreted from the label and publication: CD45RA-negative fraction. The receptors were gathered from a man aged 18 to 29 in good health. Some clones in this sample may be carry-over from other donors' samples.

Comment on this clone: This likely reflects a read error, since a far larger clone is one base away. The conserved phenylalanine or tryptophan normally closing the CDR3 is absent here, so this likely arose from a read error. In nucleotides, the CDR3 is TGTGCCAGCAGCTTGGGTGGCAGCCTCTCCTACGAGCAGTACCTC. It encodes CASSLGGSLSYEQYL. The J gene is TRBJ2-7, the V gene TRBV5-4; no reliable D call. The CDR3 totals 15 residues. V was clipped by 0 bases and J by 0 bases, with 10 bases between them. Germline values: CDR1 SGHNT, CDR2 YYREEE (reference sequence).

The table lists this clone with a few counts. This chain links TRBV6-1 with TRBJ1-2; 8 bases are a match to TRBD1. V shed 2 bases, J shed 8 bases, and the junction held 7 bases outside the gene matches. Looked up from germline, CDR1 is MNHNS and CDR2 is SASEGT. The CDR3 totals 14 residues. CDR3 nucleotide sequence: TGTGCCAGCAGTGAACCGGGACAGGTTAAAGGCTACACCTTC. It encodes CASSEPGQVKGYTF.

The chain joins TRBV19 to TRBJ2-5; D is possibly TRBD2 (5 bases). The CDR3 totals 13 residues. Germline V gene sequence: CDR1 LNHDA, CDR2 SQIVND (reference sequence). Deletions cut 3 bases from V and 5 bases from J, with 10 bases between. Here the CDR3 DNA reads TGTGCCAGTAGTATCCCCGGGGAGGAGACCCAGTACTTC. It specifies CASSIPGEETQYF.

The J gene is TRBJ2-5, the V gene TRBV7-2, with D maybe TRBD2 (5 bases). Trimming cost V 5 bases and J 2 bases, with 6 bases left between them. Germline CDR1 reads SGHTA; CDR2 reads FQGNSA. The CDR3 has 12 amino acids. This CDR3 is CASSREQETQYF. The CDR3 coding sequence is TGTGCCAGCAGCCGGGAACAAGAGACCCAGTACTTC. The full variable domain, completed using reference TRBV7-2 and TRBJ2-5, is GAGVSQSPSNKVTEKGKDVELRCDPISGHTALYWYRQSLGQGLEFLIYFQGNSAPDKSGLPSDRFSAERTGGSVSTLTIQRTQQEDSAVYLCASSREQETQYFGPGTRLLVL.

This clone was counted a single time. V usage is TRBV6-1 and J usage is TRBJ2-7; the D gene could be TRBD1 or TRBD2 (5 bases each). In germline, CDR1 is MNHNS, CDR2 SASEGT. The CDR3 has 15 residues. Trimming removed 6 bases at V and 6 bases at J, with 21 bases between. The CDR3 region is CASSRRDPTDVEQYF. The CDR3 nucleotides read TGTGCCAGCAGCCGCCGGGACCCCACAGATGTCGAGCAGTACTTC.

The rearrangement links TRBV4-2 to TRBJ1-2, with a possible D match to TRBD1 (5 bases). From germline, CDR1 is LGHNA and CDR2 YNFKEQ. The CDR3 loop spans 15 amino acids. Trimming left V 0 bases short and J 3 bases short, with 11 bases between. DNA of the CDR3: TGTGCCAGCAGCCAAGATAGGGGCCGGGACTATGGCTACACCTTC. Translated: CASSQDRGRDYGYTF.

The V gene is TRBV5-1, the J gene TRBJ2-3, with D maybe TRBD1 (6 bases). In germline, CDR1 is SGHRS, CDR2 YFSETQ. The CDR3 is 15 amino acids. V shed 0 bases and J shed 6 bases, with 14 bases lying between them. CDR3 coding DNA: TGCGCCAGCAGCTTGGCTAGAGGGGGTTCCGATACGCAGTATTTT. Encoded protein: CASSLARGGSDTQYF.

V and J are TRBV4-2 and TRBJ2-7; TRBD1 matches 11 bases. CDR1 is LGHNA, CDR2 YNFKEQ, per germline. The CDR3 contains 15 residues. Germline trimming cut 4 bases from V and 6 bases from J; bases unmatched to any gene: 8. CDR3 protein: CASSRPGTGGLEQYF. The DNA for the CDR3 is TGTGCCAGCAGCCGCCCCGGGACAGGGGGTCTCGAGCAGTACTTC.

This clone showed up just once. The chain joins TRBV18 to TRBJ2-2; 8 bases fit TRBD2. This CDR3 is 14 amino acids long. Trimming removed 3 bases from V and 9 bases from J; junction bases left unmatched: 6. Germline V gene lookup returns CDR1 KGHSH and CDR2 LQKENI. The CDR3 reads CASSPAGGNRELFF. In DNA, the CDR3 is TGTGCCAGCTCACCCGCGGGGGGCAACAGGGAGCTGTTTTTT.

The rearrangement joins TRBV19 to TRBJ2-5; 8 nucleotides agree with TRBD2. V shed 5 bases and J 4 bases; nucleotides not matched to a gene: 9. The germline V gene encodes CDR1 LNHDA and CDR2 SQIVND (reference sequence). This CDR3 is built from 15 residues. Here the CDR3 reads CASSELAGGSETQYF. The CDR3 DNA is TGTGCCAGTAGTGAGCTAGCGGGCGGGTCAGAGACCCAGTACTTC.

CDR3 sequence reads: CASSSGQGARNEQFF. The CDR3 DNA sequence: TGTGCCAGCAGCTCTGGACAGGGGGCGCGAAATGAGCAGTTCTTC. This chain joins TRBV11-3 and TRBJ2-1; 11 nucleotides line up with TRBD1. Trimming at V came to 4 bases and at J to 7 bases, leaving 6 bases not matched to a gene. The CDR3 length is 15 residues. Germline V lookup: CDR1 SGHNT, CDR2 YENEEA. Supplemented by reference TRBV11-3 and TRBJ2-1, the full variable domain reads EAGVVQSPRYKIIEKKQPVAFWCNPISGHNTLYWYLQNLGQGPELLIRYENEEAVDDSQLPKDRFSAERLKGVDSTLKIQPAELGDSAVYLCASSSGQGARNEQFFGPGTRLTVL.

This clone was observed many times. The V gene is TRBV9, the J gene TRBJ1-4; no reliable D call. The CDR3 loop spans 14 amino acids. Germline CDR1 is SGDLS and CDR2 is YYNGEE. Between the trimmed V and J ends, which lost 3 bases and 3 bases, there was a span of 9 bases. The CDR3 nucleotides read TGTGCCAGCAGCGGGGGATGGGCTAATGAAAAACTGTTTTTT. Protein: CASSGGWANEKLFF.

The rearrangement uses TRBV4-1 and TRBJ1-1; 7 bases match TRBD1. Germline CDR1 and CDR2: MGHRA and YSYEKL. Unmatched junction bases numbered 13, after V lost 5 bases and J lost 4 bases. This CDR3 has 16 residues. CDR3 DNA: TGCGCCAGCAGCTCTACCCCACTACAGGGGTCCACTGAAGCTTTCTTT. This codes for CASSSTPLQGSTEAFF.

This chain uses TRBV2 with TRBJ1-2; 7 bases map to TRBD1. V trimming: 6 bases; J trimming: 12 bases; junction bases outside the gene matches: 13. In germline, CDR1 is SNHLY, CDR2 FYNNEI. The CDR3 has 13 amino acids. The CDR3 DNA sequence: TGTGCCAGCAGGGGACAGTCCGAGCGGGAACACACCTTC. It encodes CASRGQSEREHTF.

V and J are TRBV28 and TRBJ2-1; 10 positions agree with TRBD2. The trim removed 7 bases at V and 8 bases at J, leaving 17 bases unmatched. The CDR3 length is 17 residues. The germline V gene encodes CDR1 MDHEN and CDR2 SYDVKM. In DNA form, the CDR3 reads TGTGCCAGCATCGCCCTAGCGGGGGCCCTTAACCTCGATGAGCAGTTCTTC. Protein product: CASIALAGALNLDEQFF.

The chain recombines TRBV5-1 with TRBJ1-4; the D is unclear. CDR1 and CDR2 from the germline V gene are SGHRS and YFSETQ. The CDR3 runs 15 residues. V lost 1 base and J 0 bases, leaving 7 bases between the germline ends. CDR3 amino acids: CASSLMDATNEKLFF. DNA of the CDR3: TGCGCCAGCAGCTTGATGGATGCAACTAATGAAAAACTGTTTTTT.

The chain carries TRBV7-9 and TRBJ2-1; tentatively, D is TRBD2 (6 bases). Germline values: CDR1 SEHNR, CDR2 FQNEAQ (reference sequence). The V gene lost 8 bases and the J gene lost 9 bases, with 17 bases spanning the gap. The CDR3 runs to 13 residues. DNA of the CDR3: TGTGCCAGCTTGGTAGGAGGGTATGCTGAGCAGTTCTTC. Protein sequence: CASLVGGYAEQFF.

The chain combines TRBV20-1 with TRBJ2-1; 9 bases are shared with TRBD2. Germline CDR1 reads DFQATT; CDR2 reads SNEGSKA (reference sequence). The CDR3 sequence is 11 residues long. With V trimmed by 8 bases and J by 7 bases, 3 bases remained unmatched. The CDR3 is CSLTSGNEQFF. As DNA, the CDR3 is TGCAGTCTTACTAGCGGGAATGAGCAGTTCTTC.